This paragraph reports one TCR beta chain. Its target is unknown. This record belongs to a study of Graves' ophthalmopathy and Graves' hyperthyroidism. General study results and limits: The model forecast ophthalmopathy progression, reaching 60% to 71% sensitivity and 72.22% specificity.

Donors with ophthalmopathy: moderate-to-severe activity, CAS ≥3, NOSPECS ≥4, duration under 3 months. The CDR3 totals 14 residues. Per germline, CDR1 SNHLY and CDR2 FYNNEI. The authors amplified TCR beta CDR3 regions, and they did so from RNA transcripts for repertoire sequencing. An initial RT-PCR round employing HTBI primers preceded a second-round multiplex PCR. One entry per CDR3 protein, called by TCRdb with MiXCR from the multiplex PCR reads. The data show around 470,000 distinct CDR3 sequences, over 13% seen once. This TCR was sampled from a woman aged 25 to 39 with Graves' ophthalmopathy. The sample taken for sequencing was blood. This chain uses TRBV2 with TRBJ2-7; TRBD1 matches 7 bases. CDR3 coding DNA: TGTACCAACCCAGACAGGGTGATTTCCTACGAGCAGTACTTC. Translation gives CTNPDRVISYEQYF.